This T cell receptor beta chain is drawn from a study of blood T cell repertoires in COVID-19. Measured with immunoSEQ multiplex PCR; TCRdb has only the in-frame clones, and not every one. This sample has about 79,000 clones, with 75% to 90% found just once. V was clipped by 4 bases and J by 5 bases; unmatched bases: 2. The CDR3 contains 13 residues. Germline CDR1 reads SGHRS; CDR2 reads YFSETQ. As regards this clone: Other DNA sequences in this specimen translate into the identical CDR3.

V is TRBV5-1 and J is TRBJ1-2; the match to TRBD1 covers 10 bases. The source material was peripheral blood. The origin of this receptor is a man between 65 and 79 years old with active or convalescent COVID-19. CDR3 loop: CASSPGQGYGYTF. CDR3 DNA: TGCGCCAGCAGCCCGGGACAGGGGTATGGCTACACCTTC.